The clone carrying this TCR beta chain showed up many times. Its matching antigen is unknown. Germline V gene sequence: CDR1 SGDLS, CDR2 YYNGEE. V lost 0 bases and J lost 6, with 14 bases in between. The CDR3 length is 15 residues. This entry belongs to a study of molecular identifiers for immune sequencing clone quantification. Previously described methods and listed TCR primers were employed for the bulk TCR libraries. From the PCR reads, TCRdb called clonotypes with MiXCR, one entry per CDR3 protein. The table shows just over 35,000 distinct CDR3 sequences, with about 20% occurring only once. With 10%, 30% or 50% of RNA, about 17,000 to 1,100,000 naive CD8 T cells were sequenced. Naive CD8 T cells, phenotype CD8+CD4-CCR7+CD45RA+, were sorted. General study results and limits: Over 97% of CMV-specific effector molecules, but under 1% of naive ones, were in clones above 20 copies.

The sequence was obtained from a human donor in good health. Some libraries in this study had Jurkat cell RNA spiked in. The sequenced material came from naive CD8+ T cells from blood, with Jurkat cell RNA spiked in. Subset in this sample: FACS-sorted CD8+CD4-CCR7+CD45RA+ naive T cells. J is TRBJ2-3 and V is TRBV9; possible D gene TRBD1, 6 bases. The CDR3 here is CASSVEGVQSDTQYF. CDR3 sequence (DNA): TGTGCCAGCAGCGTAGAGGGGGTTCAGTCGGATACGCAGTATTTT.